This T cell receptor beta chain stems from a study of beta chain features in type 1 diabetes. Study background: Healthy donors, compared against patients, showed similar age, gender and cell yields. Regarding the study as a whole: A possible short-template PCR bias applies equally to patients and controls. Among type 1 diabetes patients, VDJ junctions had fewer insertions and more deletions.

Reverse transcription of all isolated RNA meant that expressed TCRB transcripts were sequenced. TCRdb's table, derived via immunoSEQ multiplex PCR, lists solely in-frame clones and lacks some. The repertoire holds 200,000 to 250,000 clones, with about 25% as singletons. The CDR3 is 15 amino acids. Germline-derived CDR1 and CDR2 are SGDLS and YYNGEE. J gave up 7 bases and V 0 bases, and 10 bases lay outside the gene matches. Markers CD45RO/CCR7/CD25/CD127/CD95/CD27 served to sort CD4+ naive, central memory, regulatory and stem cell-like memory cells. This clone showed up just a few times. Its target is unknown.

This sequence joins TRBV9 and TRBJ2-7, with TRBD2 identical over 7 bases. This sequence was found in a man under 40 in good health. Sequenced: central memory CD4+ T cells from blood. The CDR3 nucleotides are TGTGCCAGCAGCGTAGAGGCGGGAGCGGCGGGGGAGCAGTACTTC. Translated, it gives CASSVEAGAAGEQYF.